This TCR beta chain is drawn from a study of post-analysis software for immune sequencing data (dated by TCRdb to 2014 to 2015). Background on the whole study: Recorded disease courses included relapsing-remitting, secondary progressive and progressive-relapsing multiple sclerosis, with some patients lacking subtype annotation. The multiple sclerosis patient repertoires were compared with more than 9 previously published healthy control repertoires from donors aged roughly 6 to 27 years. A subset of samples was prepared in parallel using single-end sample barcoding, then pooled and co-amplified after Illumina adapter ligation.

The investigation overall reported the following: Significantly lower normalized Chao1 diversity was found in multiple sclerosis patients than in controls, suggesting substantial peripheral T-cell clonal expansion. Patients showed significantly higher frequencies than controls for several TRBV segments, among them TRBV5-6, TRBV5-1 and TRBV20-1. The control group was slightly older than the multiple sclerosis patient group. When samples were clustered directly using the F measure, samples prepared in the same batch co-clustered strongly, which prompted a batch-effect correction.

The protocol used for the library was PCR. Sequencer: Illumina HiSeq 2500. Unique molecular identifiers were incorporated into TCR beta cDNA libraries to reduce PCR and sequencing biases. About 500,000 cDNA molecules were obtained for every 1 to 10 million input T cells, so each molecule roughly corresponded to one T cell. The same protocol used for the earlier healthy control dataset was applied to prepare and sequence the patient libraries. Samples belonging to the same batch were prepared together, multiplexed and sequenced on a shared HiSeq lane. The authors processed their data as follows. Raw barcoded reads were processed with MIGEC, and single-read molecular identifier groups were discarded before consensus assembly and CDR3 extraction. Clonotype tables were post-analysed with VDJtools, normalizing diversity by down-sampling all datasets to the smallest sample size. To correct batch-related cross-sample contamination, repertoire overlap clustering matched CDR3 amino acid sequences but not nucleotide sequences. TCRdb applied fastp at Q25 and MiXCR to the public reads, then kept only in-frame beta chains. Each entry is one CDR3 protein sequence, shown with its most common DNA and genes. TCRdb, rather than the study authors, made the V and J calls. The table for this sample lists approximately 150,000 distinct CDR3 sequences; approximately 30% of them were counted only once. Of the sample, around 1.5% is held by the ten largest clones.

From the germline V gene (reference sequence), CDR1 is GTSNPN and CDR2 is SVGIG. Its CDR3 holds 13 amino acids, cysteine through phenylalanine. Just the 39-base CDR3 DNA is kept, in frame starting at base 1. Relative to germline, V is missing 3 bases and J is missing 2 bases, with 3 bases of the junction outside any gene match. Notes on this clonotype: The specificity of this receptor is unknown. No base-level quality is on record; no much larger clone is a single base apart.

To demonstrate the VDJtools post-analysis software, the study profiled TCR beta repertoires from the peripheral blood of 10 to 15 young patients with multiple sclerosis. The multiple sclerosis patients were children and adolescents between 6 and 15 years of age. This chain is built from TRBV30 and TRBJ1-2, with 7 bases in between that match TRBD1. Sequenced material: blood. This TCR derives from a girl aged 5-17 years with multiple sclerosis. The nucleotides are TGTGCCTGGAGGATACAGGGGAACTATGGCTACACCTTC. The encoded protein is CAWRIQGNYGYTF.